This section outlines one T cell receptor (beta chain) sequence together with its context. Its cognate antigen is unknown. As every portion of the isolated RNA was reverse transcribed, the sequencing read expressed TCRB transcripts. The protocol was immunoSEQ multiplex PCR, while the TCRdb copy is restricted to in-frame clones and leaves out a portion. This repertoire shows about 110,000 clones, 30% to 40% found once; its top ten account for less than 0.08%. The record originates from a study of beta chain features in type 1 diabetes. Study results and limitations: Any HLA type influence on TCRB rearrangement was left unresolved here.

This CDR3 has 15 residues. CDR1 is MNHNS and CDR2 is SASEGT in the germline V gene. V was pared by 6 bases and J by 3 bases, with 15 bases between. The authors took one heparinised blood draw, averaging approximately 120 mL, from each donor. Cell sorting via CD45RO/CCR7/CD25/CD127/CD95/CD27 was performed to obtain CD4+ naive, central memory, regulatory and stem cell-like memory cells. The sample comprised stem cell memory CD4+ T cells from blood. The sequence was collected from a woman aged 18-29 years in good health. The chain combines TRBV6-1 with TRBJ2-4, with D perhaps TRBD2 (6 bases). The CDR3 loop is CASRVTGTLKNIQYF. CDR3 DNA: TGTGCCAGCAGGGTGACCGGGACTCTCAAAAACATTCAGTACTTC.